This paragraph reports one T cell receptor beta chain. One end of the junction does not line up with germline, which may come from a read error. The data were taken from a study of CD8+CD57+ T cells in acquired aplastic anemia. The template for TCR beta VDJ and CDR3 sequence profiling was genomic DNA. TCRdb passed the reads through MiXCR, listing each CDR3 protein once. Of approximately 250,000 distinct CDR3 sequences in the sample, less than 85% were seen once. Sequencing was done on patients that had shown CD8+CD57+ cell expansion by flow cytometry. The clonotype was recovered from a human donor with aplastic anemia. The specimen sequenced was sorted CD4+, CD8+, or CD8+CD57+ T cells (not recorded which) from PBMCs.

The CDR3 here is CASSFDPDGTTHYF. CDR3 coding DNA: TGTGCCAGCAGCTTTGATCCAGACGGGACAACGCATTACTTT. The J gene is TRBJ2-3, the V gene TRBV7-8; D possibly corresponds to TRBD1 (6 bases). The CDR3 length is 14 residues. Germline lookup yields CDR1 SGHVS and CDR2 FQNEAQ.